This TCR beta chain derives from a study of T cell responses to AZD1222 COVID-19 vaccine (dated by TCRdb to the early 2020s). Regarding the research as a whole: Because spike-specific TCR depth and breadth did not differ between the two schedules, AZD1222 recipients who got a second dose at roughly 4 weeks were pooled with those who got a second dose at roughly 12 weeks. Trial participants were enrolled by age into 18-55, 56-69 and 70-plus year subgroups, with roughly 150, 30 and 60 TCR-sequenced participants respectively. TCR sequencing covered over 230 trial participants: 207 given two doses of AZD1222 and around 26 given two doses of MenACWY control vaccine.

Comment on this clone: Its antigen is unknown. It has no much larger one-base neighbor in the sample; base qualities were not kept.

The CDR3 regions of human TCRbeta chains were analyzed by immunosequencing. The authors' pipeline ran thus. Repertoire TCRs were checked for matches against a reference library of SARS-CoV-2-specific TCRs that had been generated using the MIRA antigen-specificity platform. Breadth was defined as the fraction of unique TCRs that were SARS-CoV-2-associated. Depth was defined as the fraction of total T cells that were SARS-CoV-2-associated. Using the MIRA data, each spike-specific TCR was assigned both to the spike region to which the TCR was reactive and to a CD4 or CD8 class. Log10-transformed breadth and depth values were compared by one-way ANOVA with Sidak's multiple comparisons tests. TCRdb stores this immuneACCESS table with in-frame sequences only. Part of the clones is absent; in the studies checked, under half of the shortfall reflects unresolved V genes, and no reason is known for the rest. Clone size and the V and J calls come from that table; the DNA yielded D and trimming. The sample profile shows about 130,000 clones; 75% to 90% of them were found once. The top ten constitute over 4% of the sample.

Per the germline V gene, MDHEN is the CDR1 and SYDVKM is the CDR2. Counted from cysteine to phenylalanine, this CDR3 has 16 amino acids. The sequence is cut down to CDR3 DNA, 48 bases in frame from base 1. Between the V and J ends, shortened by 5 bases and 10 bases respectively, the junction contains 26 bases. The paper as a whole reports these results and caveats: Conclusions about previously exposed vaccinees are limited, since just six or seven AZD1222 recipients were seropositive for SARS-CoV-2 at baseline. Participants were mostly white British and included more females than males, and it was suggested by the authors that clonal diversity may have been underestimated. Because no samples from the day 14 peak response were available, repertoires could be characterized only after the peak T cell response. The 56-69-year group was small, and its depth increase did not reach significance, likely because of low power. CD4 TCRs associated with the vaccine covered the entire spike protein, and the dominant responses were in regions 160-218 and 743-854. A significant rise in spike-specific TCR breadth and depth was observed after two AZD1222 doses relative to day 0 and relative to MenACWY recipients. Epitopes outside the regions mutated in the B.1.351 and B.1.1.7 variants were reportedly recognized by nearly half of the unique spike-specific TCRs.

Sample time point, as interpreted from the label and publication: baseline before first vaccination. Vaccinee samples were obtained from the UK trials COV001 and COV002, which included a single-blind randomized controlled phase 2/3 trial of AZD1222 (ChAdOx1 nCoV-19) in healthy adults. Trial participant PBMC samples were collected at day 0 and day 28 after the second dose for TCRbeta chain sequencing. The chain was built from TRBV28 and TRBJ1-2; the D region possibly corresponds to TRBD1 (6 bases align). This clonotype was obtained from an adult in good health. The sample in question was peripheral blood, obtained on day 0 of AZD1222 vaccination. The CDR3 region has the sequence CASSLRSGTQHFSYTF. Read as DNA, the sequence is TGTGCCAGCAGTCTACGATCCGGGACACAGCATTTTTCCTACACCTTC.